This TCR beta chain was found in a study of T-cell reconstitution after alpha-beta-depleted transplantation in children. The study's findings and limits: Several hundred expanded graft clones reportedly gave rise to the alpha-beta T cells present about two months after transplant. The main origin of T-cell counts and diversity one year after transplant was newly produced T cells. Surviving recipient T cells and thymic progenitors accounted for the high day-60 TCRbeta diversity observed in some patients.

This clonotype came up many times. Its cognate antigen is unknown. TCRbeta library construction was performed incorporating unique molecular identifiers. TCRdb used MiXCR to reprocess the PCR reads, holding one entry per CDR3 protein. This table has 250,000 or so distinct CDR3 sequences, 6.5% to 10% appearing once. The sample consisted of PBMCs, mostly from graft donor cells, taken 180 days after TCRalphabeta/CD19-depleted stem cell transplant. The TCR was taken from a male patient between 5 and 17 years old who had a stem cell transplant for acute lymphoblastic leukemia, so the T cells may come from the graft donor.

The CDR3: CASSETGYEQYF. CDR3 DNA sequence: TGTGCCAGCAGTGAGACAGGCTACGAGCAGTACTTC. V usage is TRBV6-6 and J usage is TRBJ2-7, with D tentatively TRBD1 (6 bases). There are 12 residues in the CDR3. Trimming cost V 5 bases and J 3 bases, with 8 bases left between them. The V gene's germline CDR1 is MNHNY and CDR2 SVGAGI (reference sequence).